The source of this T cell receptor (beta chain) is a study of OX40 agonist ivuxolimab in advanced cancers. Some background on the complete study: The costimulatory receptor OX40 (CD134) was targeted by ivuxolimab, a fully human IgG2 agonistic monoclonal antibody. Intravenous ivuxolimab was administered to patients every 2 weeks at six dose levels: 0.01, 0.1, 0.3, 1.5, 3 and 10 mg/kg. Among the approximately 50 dose-escalation patients, some 20 had hepatocellular carcinoma, roughly 15 melanoma, 9 renal cell carcinoma and 9 head and neck cancer. In the dose-escalation cohort, 70% to 90% of patients were male, and the mean age was 60 years with a range of about 20 to 90. Patients were allowed to have had prior anti-PD-1, anti-PD-L1 or anti-CTLA-4 therapy, and more than 30% of the dose-escalation patients had previously received checkpoint inhibitors. Partial responses were achieved by three dose-escalation patients, of whom one had hepatocellular carcinoma and two had cutaneous melanoma. Peripheral TCRbeta sequencing aimed to test whether ivuxolimab altered TCR sequence diversity and caused clonal T-cell expansion. The paper describes the monotherapy dose-escalation part (N = 52 patients) of the phase I trial of ivuxolimab. Here is what the overall study found, with its caveats: In the 0.1-3.0 mg/kg groups, partial responders had among the lowest normalized peripheral clonal expansion, particularly in CD8+ T cells. Antigen specificity was not determined for the clonally expanded peripheral T cells. At doses of 0.1 to 3.0 mg/kg, clonal expansion of both CD4+ and CD8+ T cells in blood was seen between baseline and week 6. After ivuxolimab, expanded clones were on average more numerous among CD8+ T cells than among CD4+ T cells. Low levels of normalized T-cell clonal expansion were also seen in some patients who did not respond.

For sequencing of the TCRbeta CDR3 region, genomic DNA was extracted from the sorted cells. The immunoSEQ Assay was used to sequence the TCRbeta CDR3 regions. TCRdb holds this immuneACCESS table with in-frame rearrangements only. Some clones are missing; in checked studies, unresolved V genes explain under half, and the rest has no known cause. This sample holds some 38,000 clones; 89% were observed only once. The ten biggest clones cover around 46% of the sample. As regards this clone: The clone's antigen remains unknown. Per-base qualities were not stored, and no clone one base away is much larger.

The trial excluded patients who had a history of autoimmune disease or were on systemic immunosuppression. Peripheral blood for TCR sequencing was collected from all dose cohorts at baseline, on cycle 4 day 1, and on cycle 7 day 1. The samples were drawn from a first-in-human, open-label, multicenter phase I dose-escalation trial of ivuxolimab. Adults with locally advanced or metastatic melanoma, renal cell, hepatocellular, or head and neck squamous cell carcinoma were enrolled in the trial. Before TCR sequencing, CD4+ T cells and CD8+ T cells from peripheral blood were sorted into separate populations. V loses 6 bases at its end and J loses 7 bases; junction bases beyond the gene matches: 7. The CDR3 measures 14 amino acids from cysteine to phenylalanine. The entry retains the CDR3 DNA only, 42 bases that are in frame from base 1. Reading the germline V gene (reference sequence) gives CDR1 MNHEY and CDR2 SMNVEV.

The clonotype comes from an adult with an advanced solid tumor such as melanoma, head and neck, liver or kidney cancer. Source: CD4+ or CD8+ T cells sorted from blood, taken in a trial of the OX40 agonist ivuxolimab. The chain joins TRBV27 to TRBJ1-5, with 9 bases in between that match TRBD1. The DNA sequence reads TGTGCCAGCAGCGGGACAGGGAGGTGGCAGCCCCAGCATTTT. This codes for CASSGTGRWQPQHF.